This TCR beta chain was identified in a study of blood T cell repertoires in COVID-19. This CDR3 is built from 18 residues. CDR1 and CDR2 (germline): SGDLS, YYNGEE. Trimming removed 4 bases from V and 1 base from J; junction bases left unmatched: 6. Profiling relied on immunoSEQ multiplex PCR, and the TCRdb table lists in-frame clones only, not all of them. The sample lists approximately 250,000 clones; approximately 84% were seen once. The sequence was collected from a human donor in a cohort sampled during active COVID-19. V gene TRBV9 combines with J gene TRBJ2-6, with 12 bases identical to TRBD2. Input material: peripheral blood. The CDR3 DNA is TGTGCCAGCAGCCCGCTAGCGGGAGGGTGGTCTGGGGCCAACGTCCTGACTTTC. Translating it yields CASSPLAGGWSGANVLTF.